The entry that follows covers one TCR beta chain sequence. As originally analysed: Estimates of nucleated cell counts were drawn from the amplification of reference gene primers. This table comes from immunoSEQ multiplex PCR, and its TCRdb copy is limited to in-frame clones, with some not included. V, J and clone size derive from that table, while D and trimming were established from the DNA sequence. Of 150,000 to 190,000 clones in the sample, around 74% were seen once. The sample comes from a study of blood T cell repertoires in COVID-19. Overall study context: COVID-19 samples from acute and convalescent phases originated in the United States, Italy and Spain. The cDNA or gDNA used as material had been derived from T cells, B-cell-depleted T cells, or PBMCs.

The TCR sequence derives from a woman of 80 years or more with acute or convalescent COVID-19. The specimen sequenced was peripheral blood.

CDR3 protein: CASSALEGGSNEQFF. Here the CDR3 DNA reads TGTGCCAGCAGTGCCTTAGAGGGGGGGTCCAATGAGCAGTTCTTC. The chain is built from TRBV25-1 and TRBJ2-1; the D gene is possibly TRBD2 (7 bases). The CDR3 extends over 15 amino acids. With 4 bases removed from V and 6 bases from J, the gap between germline ends came to 16 bases. Germline loops: CDR1 MGHDK, CDR2 SYGVNS.